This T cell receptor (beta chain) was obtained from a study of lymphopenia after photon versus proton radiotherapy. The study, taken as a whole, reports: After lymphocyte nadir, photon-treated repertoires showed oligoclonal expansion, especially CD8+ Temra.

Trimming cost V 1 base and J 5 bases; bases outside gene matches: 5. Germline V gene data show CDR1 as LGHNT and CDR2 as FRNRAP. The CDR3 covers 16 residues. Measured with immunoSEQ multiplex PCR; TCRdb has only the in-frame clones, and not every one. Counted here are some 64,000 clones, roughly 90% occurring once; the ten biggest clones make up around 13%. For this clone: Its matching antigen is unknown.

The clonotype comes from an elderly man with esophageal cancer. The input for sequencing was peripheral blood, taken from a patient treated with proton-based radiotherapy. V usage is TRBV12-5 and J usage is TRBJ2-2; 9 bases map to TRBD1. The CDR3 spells CASGLGRQGVTGELFF. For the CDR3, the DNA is TGTGCTAGTGGTTTGGGGAGACAGGGGGTTACCGGGGAGCTGTTTTTT.